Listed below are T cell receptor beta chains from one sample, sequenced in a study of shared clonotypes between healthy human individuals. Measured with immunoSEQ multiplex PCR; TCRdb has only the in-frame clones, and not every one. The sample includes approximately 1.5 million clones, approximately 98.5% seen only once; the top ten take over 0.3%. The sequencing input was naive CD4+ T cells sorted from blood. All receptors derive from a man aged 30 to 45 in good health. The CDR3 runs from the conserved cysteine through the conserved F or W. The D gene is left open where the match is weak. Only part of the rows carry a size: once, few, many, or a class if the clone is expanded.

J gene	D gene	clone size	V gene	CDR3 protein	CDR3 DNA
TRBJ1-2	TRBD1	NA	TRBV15	CATSRDRTGGGYTF	TGTGCCACCAGCAGAGATAGGACAGGCGGGGGCTACACCTTC
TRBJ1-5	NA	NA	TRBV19	CASSMAPQARYQPQHF	TGTGCCAGTAGTATGGCCCCCCAGGCTAGGTATCAGCCCCAGCATTTT
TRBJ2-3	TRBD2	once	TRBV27	CASSPLSGLAGAKDTQYF	TGTGCCAGCAGTCCACTATCAGGACTAGCGGGAGCTAAAGATACGCAGTATTTT
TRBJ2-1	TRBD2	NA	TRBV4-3	CASSQVRGTSGDYNEQFF	TGCGCCAGCAGCCAAGTGAGAGGTACTAGCGGGGACTACAATGAGCAGTTCTTC
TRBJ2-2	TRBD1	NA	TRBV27	CASSPHRGTGELFF	TGTGCCAGCAGTCCGCACAGGGGAACCGGGGAGCTGTTTTTT
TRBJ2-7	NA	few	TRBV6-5	CASGNGISYEQYF	TGTGCCAGCGGGAACGGGATTTCCTACGAGCAGTACTTC
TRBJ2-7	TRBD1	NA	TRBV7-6	CASSLAGQYEQYF	TGTGCCAGCAGCTTAGCGGGACAGTACGAGCAGTACTTC
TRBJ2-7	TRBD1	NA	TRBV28	CASKGGFVYEQYF	TGTGCCAGCAAAGGGGGCTTCGTTTACGAGCAGTACTTC
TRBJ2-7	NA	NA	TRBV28	CASSPQETRVSYEQYF	TGTGCCAGCAGTCCCCAGGAAACAAGGGTCTCCTACGAGCAGTACTTC
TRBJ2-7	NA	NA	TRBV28	CASSGTAVDSYEQYF	TGTGCCAGCAGTGGAACGGCAGTCGACTCCTACGAGCAGTACTTC
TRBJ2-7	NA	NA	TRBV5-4	CASSLRPGQSYEQYF	TGTGCCAGCAGCTTAAGACCGGGACAATCCTACGAGCAGTACTTC
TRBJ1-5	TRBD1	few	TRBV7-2	CASSLQGGNQPQHF	TGTGCCAGCAGCTTACAGGGGGGCAATCAGCCCCAGCATTTT
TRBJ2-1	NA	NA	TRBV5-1	CASSLGRIKGNEQFF	TGCGCCAGCAGCTTGGGCCGGATAAAGGGGAATGAGCAGTTCTTC
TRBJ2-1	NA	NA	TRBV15	CATSRDQLVLANEQFF	TGTGCCACCAGCAGAGATCAATTAGTACTAGCAAATGAGCAGTTCTTC
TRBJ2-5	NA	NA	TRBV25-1	CASSEGVTPRGTQYF	TGTGCCAGCAGTGAGGGAGTCACTCCACGGGGGACCCAGTACTTC
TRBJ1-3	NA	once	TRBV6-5	CASSQGTSGNTIYF	TGTGCCAGCAGTCAGGGAACCTCTGGAAACACCATATATTTT
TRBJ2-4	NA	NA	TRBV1	CTSSQGMRDGSTKNIQYF	TGCACCAGCAGCCAAGGGATGAGGGACGGGAGTACCAAAAACATTCAGTACTTC
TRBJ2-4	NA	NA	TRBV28	CASSPQTGGTKNIQYF	TGTGCCAGCAGTCCCCAGACCGGAGGAACCAAAAACATTCAGTACTTC
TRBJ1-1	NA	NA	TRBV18	CASSPPGTLNTEAFF	TGTGCCAGCTCACCCCCCGGGACTCTCAACACTGAAGCTTTCTTT
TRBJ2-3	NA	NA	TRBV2	CASSIPGAADTQYF	TGTGCCAGCAGTATCCCGGGAGCCGCAGATACGCAGTATTTT
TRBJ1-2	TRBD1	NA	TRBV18	CASSPNRGGGYGYTF	TGTGCCAGCTCACCAAACAGGGGAGGAGGATATGGCTACACCTTC
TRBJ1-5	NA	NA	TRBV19	CASSIWFGDDQPQHF	TGTGCCAGTAGTATATGGTTTGGGGATGATCAGCCCCAGCATTTT
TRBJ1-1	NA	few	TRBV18	CASSPLGGTEAFF	TGTGCCAGCTCACCACTGGGGGGCACTGAAGCTTTCTTT
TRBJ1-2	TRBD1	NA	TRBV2	CASSAQGDYGYTF	TGTGCCAGCAGTGCGCAGGGGGACTATGGCTACACCTTC
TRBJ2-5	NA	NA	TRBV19	CASSIRYGETQYF	TGTGCCAGTAGTATTCGATACGGAGAGACCCAGTACTTC
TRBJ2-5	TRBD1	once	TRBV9	CASSTKGQVQETQYF	TGTGCCAGCAGCACGAAGGGACAGGTACAAGAGACCCAGTACTTC
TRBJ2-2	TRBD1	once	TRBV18	CASSRGQGPTGELFF	TGTGCCAGCTCAAGAGGACAGGGTCCCACCGGGGAGCTGTTTTTT
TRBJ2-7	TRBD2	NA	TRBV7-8	CASSFSGRTYEQYF	TGTGCCAGCAGCTTTAGCGGGAGAACCTACGAGCAGTACTTC
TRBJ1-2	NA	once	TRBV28	CASRLTGNYGYTF	TGTGCCAGCAGACTTACAGGGAACTATGGCTACACCTTC
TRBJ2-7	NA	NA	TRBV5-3	CARSHRGFLYEQYF	TGTGCCAGAAGCCACCGCGGGTTCCTCTACGAGCAGTACTTC
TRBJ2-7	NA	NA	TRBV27	CASSLRGTGQINYEQYF	TGTGCCAGCAGTTTAAGGGGGACGGGGCAGATAAACTACGAGCAGTACTTC
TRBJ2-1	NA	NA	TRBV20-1	CSADGTDQFF	TGCAGTGCCGACGGGACTGATCAGTTCTTC
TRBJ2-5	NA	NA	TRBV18	CASSPGMGRETQYF	TGTGCCAGCTCACCCGGTATGGGCCGGGAGACCCAGTACTTC
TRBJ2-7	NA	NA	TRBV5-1	CASSLAGGATYEQYF	TGCGCCAGCAGCTTGGCCGGTGGGGCAACCTACGAGCAGTACTTC
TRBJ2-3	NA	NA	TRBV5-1	CASSTRTITDTQYF	TGCGCCAGCAGCACCCGGACTATCACAGATACGCAGTATTTT
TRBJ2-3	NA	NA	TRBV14	CASSQDTADTQYF	TGTGCCAGCAGCCAAGATACAGCAGATACGCAGTATTTT
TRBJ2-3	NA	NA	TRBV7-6	CASSLIGSATSTDTQYF	TGTGCCAGCAGCTTAATAGGTAGCGCTACTAGCACAGATACGCAGTATTTT
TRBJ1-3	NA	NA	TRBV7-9	CASSLPGGAGSSGNTIYF	TGTGCCAGCAGCTTACCTGGTGGGGCAGGCAGCTCTGGAAACACCATATATTTT
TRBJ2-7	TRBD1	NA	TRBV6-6	CASRPGTGTVEYEQYF	TGTGCCAGCAGGCCCGGGACAGGAACCGTTGAGTACGAGCAGTACTTC
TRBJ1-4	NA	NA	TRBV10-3	CAISGTSGGFNEKLFF	TGTGCCATCAGTGGGACAAGCGGGGGGTTTAATGAAAAACTGTTTTTT
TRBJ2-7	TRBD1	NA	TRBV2	CASSQGAYEQYF	TGTGCCAGCAGCCAGGGGGCCTACGAGCAGTACTTC
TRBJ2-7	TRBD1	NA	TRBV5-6	CASSSSGQGASEQYF	TGTGCCAGCAGCAGCAGCGGACAGGGGGCTTCCGAGCAGTACTTC
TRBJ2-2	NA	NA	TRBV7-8	CASSLTIGGPNTGELFF	TGTGCCAGCAGCTTGACTATTGGGGGCCCGAACACCGGGGAGCTGTTTTTT
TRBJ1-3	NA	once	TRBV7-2	CASSLGGGSGNTIYF	TGTGCCAGCAGCTTAGGGGGAGGCTCTGGAAACACCATATATTTT
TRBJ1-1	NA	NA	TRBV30	CAWSLVRREAFF	TGTGCCTGGAGTCTCGTCCGCCGGGAAGCTTTCTTT
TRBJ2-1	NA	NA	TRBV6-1	CASSQDIGRSYNEQFF	TGTGCCAGCAGTCAAGACATAGGCCGCTCCTACAATGAGCAGTTCTTC
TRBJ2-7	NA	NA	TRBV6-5	CASSRSGGGYEQYF	TGTGCCAGCAGCCGCAGCGGAGGCGGCTACGAGCAGTACTTC
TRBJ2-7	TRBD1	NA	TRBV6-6	CASSLQGNEQYF	TGTGCCAGCAGTTTACAGGGGAACGAGCAGTACTTC
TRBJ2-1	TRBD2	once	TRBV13	CASSLEAGDNEQFF	TGTGCCAGCAGCTTAGAAGCGGGAGACAATGAGCAGTTCTTC
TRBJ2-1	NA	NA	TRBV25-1	CASAGEGGWNEQFF	TGTGCCAGTGCAGGAGAGGGGGGGTGGAATGAGCAGTTCTTC
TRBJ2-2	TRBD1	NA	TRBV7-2	CASQGQTRTGELFF	TGTGCCAGTCAGGGACAGACGAGGACCGGGGAGCTGTTTTTT
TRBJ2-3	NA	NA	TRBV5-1	CASSLFPGTSGRDTQYF	TGCGCCAGCAGCTTGTTTCCGGGGACATCCGGGAGAGATACGCAGTATTTT
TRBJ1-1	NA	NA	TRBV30	CAWFPEAFF	TGTGCCTGGTTCCCTGAAGCTTTCTTT